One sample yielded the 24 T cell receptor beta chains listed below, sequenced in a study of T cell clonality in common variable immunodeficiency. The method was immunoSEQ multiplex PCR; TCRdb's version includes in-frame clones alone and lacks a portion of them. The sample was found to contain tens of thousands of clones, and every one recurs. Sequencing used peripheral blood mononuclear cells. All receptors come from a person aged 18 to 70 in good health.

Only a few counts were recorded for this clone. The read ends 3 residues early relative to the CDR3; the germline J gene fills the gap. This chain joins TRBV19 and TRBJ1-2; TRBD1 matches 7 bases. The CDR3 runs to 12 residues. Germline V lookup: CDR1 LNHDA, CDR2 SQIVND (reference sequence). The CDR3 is CASSPDRAVYTF. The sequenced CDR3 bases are TGTGCCAGTAGTCCCGACAGGGCGGTC. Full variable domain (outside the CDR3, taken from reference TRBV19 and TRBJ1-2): DGGITQSPKYLFRKEGQNVTLSCEQNLNHDAMYWYRQDPGQGLRLIYYSQIVNDFQKGDIAEGYSVSREKKESFPLTVTSAQKNPTAFYLCASSPDRAVYTFGSGTRLTVV.

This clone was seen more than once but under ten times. CDR3 DNA (partial): TGCAGTGCATTAACAGGGGCCGCTGGAAACACC. Its protein product is CSALTGAAGNT. The CDR3 in its entirety is CSALTGAAGNTIYF. The chain has TRBV20-1 and TRBJ1-3, with 7 nucleotides matching TRBD1. From the germline J gene comes the end of the CDR3, since the read stops 3 residues before it. Germline CDR1 is DFQATT and CDR2 is SNEGSKA (reference sequence). The CDR3 extends over 14 amino acids. The junction had 7 bases not matched to a gene; V was cut back by 6 bases and J by 2 bases.

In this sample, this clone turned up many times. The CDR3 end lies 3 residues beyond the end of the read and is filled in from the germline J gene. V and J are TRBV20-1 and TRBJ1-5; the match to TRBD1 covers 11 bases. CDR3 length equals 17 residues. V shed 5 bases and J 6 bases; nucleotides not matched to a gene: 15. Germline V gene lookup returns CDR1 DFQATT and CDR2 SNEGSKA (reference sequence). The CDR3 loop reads CSAPPPGQGAFGQPQHF. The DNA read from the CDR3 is TGCAGTGCTCCCCCTCCAGGACAGGGGGCTTTCGGTCAGCCC.

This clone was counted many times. CDR3 in amino acids: CASSQGLAGGRYNEQFF. The covered CDR3 bases are TGTGCCAGCAGCCAAGGCTTGGCGGGAGGGCGTTACAATGAG. V is TRBV4-2 and J is TRBJ2-1; 9 nucleotides line up with TRBD2. The CDR3 end falls 3 residues outside the read, so it is completed with the germline J gene. V gave up 1 base and J gave up 4 bases; unmatched junction bases: 8. Germline V gives CDR1 LGHNA, CDR2 YNFKEQ. The CDR3 consists of 17 residues.

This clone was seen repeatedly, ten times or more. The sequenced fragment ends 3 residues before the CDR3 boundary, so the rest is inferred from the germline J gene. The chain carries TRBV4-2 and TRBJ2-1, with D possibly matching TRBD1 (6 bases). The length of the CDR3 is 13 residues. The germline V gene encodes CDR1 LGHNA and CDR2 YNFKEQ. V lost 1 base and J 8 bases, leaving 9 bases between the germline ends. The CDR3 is CASSQGGRDEQFF. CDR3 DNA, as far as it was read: TGTGCCAGCAGCCAAGGGGGGCGGGATGAG.

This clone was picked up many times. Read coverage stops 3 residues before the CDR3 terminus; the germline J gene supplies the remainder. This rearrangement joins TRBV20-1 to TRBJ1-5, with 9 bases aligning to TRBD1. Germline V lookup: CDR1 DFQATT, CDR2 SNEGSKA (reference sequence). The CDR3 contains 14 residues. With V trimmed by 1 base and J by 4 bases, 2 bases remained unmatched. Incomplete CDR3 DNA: TGCAGTGCTAGAGGGGACAGGGTTAATCAGCCC. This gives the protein CSARGDRVNQP. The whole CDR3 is CSARGDRVNQPQHF.

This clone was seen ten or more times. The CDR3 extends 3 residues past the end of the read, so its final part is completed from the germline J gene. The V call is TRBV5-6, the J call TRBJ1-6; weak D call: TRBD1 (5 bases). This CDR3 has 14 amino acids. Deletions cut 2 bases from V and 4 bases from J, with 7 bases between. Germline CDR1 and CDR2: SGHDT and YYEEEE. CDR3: CASSFSGYNSPLHF. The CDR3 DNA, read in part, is TGTGCCAGCAGCTTTTCAGGGTATAATTCACCC.

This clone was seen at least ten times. The part of the CDR3 DNA that was read is TGCAGTGCTAGAGGGACTAGCGGGACTGGATTCTCCTACGAG. This gives the protein CSARGTSGTGFSYE. The complete CDR3 reads CSARGTSGTGFSYEQYF. The rearrangement uses TRBV20-1 and TRBJ2-7, with 12 nucleotides matching TRBD2. Sequencing ends 3 residues short of the CDR3 end; the germline J gene provides the rest. This CDR3 is built from 17 residues. The V gene's germline CDR1 is DFQATT and CDR2 SNEGSKA (reference sequence). Trimming took 1 base from V and 0 from J; bases not matched to a gene: 7.

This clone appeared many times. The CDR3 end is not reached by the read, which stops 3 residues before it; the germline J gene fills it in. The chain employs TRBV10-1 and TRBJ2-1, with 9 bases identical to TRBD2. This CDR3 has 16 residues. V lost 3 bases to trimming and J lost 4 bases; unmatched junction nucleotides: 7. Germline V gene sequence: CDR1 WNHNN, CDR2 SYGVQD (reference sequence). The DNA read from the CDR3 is TGCGCCAGCAGTGATAGGGGACTAGCAGGTTACAATGAG. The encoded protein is CASSDRGLAGYNE. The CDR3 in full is CASSDRGLAGYNEQFF.

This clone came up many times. The part of the CDR3 DNA that was read is TGTGCCAGCAGCTCCGGGCCCGGGGGAACAGATACG. This encodes CASSSGPGGTDT. The complete CDR3 protein is CASSSGPGGTDTQYF. This rearrangement joins TRBV6-4 to TRBJ2-3; tentatively, D is TRBD2 (6 bases). The read terminates 3 residues ahead of where the CDR3 ends, so the germline J gene completes it. CDR1 MRHNA and CDR2 SNTAGT come from the germline V gene. The CDR3 is 15 residues long. Trimming stripped 6 bases from V and 3 bases from J, with 16 bases between.

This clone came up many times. This chain's CDR3 is CAWLQTGPVSGYTF. The CDR3 DNA, read in part, is TGTGCCTGGCTTCAGACAGGGCCCGTTTCTGGC. The chain joins TRBV30 to TRBJ1-2, with TRBD1 identical over 7 bases. The CDR3 goes on 3 residues after the read ends, and that part is filled in from the germline J gene. The CDR3 has 14 residues. Germline V gene data show CDR1 as GTSNPN and CDR2 as SVGIG (reference sequence). J gave up 7 bases and V 5 bases, and 13 bases lay outside the gene matches. Looking up the rest from reference TRBV30 and TRBJ1-2 gives the full variable domain: SQTIHQWPATLVQPVGSPLSLECTVEGTSNPNLYWYRQAAGRGLQLLFYSVGIGQISSEVPQNLSASRPQDRQFILSSKKLLLSDSGFYLCAWLQTGPVSGYTFGSGTRLTVV.

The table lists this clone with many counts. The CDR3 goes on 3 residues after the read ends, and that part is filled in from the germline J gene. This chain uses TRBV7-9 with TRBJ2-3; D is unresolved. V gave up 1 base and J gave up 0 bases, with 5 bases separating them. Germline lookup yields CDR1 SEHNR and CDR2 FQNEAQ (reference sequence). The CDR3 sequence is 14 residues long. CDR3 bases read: TGTGCCAGCAGCTTAGACTTCAGCACAGATACG. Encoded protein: CASSLDFSTDT. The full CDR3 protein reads CASSLDFSTDTQYF.

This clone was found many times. CDR3 protein: CASSLGTLAGGPGELFF. The covered CDR3 bases are TGTGCCAGTAGTCTTGGGACCTTAGCGGGAGGACCCGGGGAG. This chain connects TRBV19 to TRBJ2-2; 10 bases map to TRBD2. The observed sequence ends 3 residues before the CDR3 terminus, with the missing tail filled in from the germline J gene. With V trimmed by 5 bases and J by 6 bases, 12 bases remained unmatched. The germline V gene has CDR1 LNHDA and CDR2 SQIVND (reference sequence). The CDR3 runs 17 residues.

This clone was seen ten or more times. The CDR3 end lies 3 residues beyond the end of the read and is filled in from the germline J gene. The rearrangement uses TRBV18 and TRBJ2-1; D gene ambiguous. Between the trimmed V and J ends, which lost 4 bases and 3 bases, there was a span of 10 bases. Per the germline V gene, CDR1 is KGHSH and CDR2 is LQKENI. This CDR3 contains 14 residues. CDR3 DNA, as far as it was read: TGTGCCAGCTCACGGCCAATTCTCTACAATGAG. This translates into CASSRPILYNE. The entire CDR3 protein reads CASSRPILYNEQFF.

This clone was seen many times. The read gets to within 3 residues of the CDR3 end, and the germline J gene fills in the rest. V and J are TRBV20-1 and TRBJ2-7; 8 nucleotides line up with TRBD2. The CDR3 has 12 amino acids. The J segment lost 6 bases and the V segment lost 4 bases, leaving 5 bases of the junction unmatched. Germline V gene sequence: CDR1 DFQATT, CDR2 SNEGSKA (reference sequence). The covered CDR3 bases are TGCAGTGCTATGGGCCTAGCGGGCGAG. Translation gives CSAMGLAGE. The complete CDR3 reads CSAMGLAGEQYF.

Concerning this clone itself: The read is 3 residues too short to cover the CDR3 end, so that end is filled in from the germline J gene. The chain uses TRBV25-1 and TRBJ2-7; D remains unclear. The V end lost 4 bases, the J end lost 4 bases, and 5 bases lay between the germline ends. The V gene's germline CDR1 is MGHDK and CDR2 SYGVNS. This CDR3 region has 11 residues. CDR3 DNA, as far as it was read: TGTGCCAGCAGTGGCACTTACGAG. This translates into CASSGTYE. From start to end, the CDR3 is CASSGTYEQYF.

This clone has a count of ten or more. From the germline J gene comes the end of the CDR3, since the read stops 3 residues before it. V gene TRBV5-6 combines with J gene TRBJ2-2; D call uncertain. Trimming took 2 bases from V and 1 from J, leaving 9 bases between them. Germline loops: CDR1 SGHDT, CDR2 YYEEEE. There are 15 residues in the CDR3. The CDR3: CASSFYKGNTGELFF. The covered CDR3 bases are TGTGCCAGCAGCTTTTACAAGGGGAACACCGGGGAG.

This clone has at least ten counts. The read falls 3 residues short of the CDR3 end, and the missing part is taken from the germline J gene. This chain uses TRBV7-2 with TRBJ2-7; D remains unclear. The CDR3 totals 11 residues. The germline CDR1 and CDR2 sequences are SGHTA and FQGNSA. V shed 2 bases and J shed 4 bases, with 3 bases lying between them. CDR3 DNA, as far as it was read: TGTGCCAGCAGCTTAAGGTACGAG. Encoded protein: CASSLRYE. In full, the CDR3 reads CASSLRYEQYF.

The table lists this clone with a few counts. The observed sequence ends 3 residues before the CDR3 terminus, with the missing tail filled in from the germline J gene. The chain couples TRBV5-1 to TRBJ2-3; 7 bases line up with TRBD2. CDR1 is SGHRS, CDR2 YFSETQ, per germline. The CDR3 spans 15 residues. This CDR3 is CASSKGTSAGETQYF. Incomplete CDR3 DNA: TGCGCCAGCAGCAAAGGTACTAGCGCCGGGGAGACG.

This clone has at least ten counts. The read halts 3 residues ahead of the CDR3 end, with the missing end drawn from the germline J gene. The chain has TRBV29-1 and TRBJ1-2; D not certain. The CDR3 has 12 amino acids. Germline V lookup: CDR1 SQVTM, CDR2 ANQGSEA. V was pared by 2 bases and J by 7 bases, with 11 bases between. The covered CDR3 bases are TGCAGCGTTGAAAGCGGGAGCGGTGGC. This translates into CSVESGSGG. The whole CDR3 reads CSVESGSGGYTF.

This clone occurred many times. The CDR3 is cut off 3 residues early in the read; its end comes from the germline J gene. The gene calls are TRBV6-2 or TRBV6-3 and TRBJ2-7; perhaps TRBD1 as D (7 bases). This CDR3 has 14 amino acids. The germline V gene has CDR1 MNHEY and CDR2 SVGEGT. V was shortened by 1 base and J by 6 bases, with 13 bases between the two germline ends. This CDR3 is CASSYYRGTVEQYF. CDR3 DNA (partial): TGTGCCAGCAGTTACTACCGCGGGACAGTCGAG.

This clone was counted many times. The part of the CDR3 DNA that was read is TGTGCCAGCAGCTTGGACAGTTTCTACAATGAG. Amino acids: CASSLDSFYNE. The full CDR3 protein is CASSLDSFYNEQFF. The rearrangement joins TRBV5-5 to TRBJ2-1; no reliable D call. The read ends 3 residues before the CDR3 terminus; that terminus is restored from the germline J gene. Trimming removed 0 bases at V and 3 bases at J, with 7 bases between. This CDR3 has 14 residues. The germline CDR1 and CDR2 sequences are SGHKS and YYEKEE (reference sequence).

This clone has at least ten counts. The CDR3 spells CASSISGSSNEQFF. Incomplete CDR3 DNA: TGTGCCAGTAGTATTAGCGGGAGCTCCAATGAG. The chain carries TRBV19 and TRBJ2-1, with 9 bases that match TRBD2. Read sequence stops 3 residues before the CDR3 end, and the germline J gene provides the missing end. The CDR3 loop spans 14 amino acids. The germline V gene has CDR1 LNHDA and CDR2 SQIVND (reference sequence). V was pared by 3 bases and J by 6 bases, with 3 bases of the junction left unmatched.

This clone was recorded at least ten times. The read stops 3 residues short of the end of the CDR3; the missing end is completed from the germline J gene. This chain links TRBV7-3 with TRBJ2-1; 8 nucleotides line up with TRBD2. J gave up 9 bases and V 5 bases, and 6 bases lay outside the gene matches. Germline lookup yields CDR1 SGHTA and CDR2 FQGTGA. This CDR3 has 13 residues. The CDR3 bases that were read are TGTGCCAGCAGCCAGGGACTAGACGGTGAG. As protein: CASSQGLDGE. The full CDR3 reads CASSQGLDGEQFF. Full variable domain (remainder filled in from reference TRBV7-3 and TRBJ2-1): GAGVSQTPSNKVTEKGKYVELRCDPISGHTALYWYRQSLGQGPEFLIYFQGTGAADDSGLPNDRFFAVRPEGSVSTLKIQRTERGDSAVYLCASSQGLDGEQFFGPGTRLTVL.